A single sample is the source of the 18 T cell receptor beta chains below, sequenced in a study of blood T cell repertoires in COVID-19. This table comes from immunoSEQ multiplex PCR, and its TCRdb copy is limited to in-frame clones, with some not included. The sample gives 40,000 to 60,000 clones, roughly 93% of which show up once; approximately 1% is in the top ten. The material sequenced was peripheral blood. The origin of the receptors is a man in his 60s with COVID-19, enrolled during active disease.

V and J are TRBV5-1 and TRBJ2-7, with 10 bases aligning to TRBD1. The CDR3 runs 14 residues. Germline assignment: CDR1 SGHRS and CDR2 YFSETQ. V was pared by 4 bases and J by 5 bases, with 6 bases of the junction left unmatched. The CDR3 loop reads CASSLPTGGNEQYF. The CDR3 DNA reads as TGCGCCAGCAGCCTACCGACAGGGGGCAACGAGCAGTACTTC. The full variable domain, completed using reference TRBV5-1 and TRBJ2-7, is KAGVTQTPRYLIKTRGQQVTLSCSPISGHRSVSWYQQTPGQGLQFLFEYFSETQRNKGNFPGRFSGRQFSNSRSEMNVSTLELGDSALYLCASSLPTGGNEQYFGPGTRLTVT.

The rearrangement joins TRBV3-1 (or the pseudogene TRBV3-2) to TRBJ1-2, with D perhaps matching TRBD1 (5 bases). Germline-derived CDR1 and CDR2 are LGHDT and YNNKEL (reference sequence). Deletions cut 4 bases from V and 2 bases from J, with 17 bases between. This CDR3 is built from 16 residues. The CDR3 DNA sequence: TGTGCCAGCAGCCCAAGGACGGGGGTTGGGAACTATGGCTACACCTTC. Its protein product is CASSPRTGVGNYGYTF.

The V and J genes are TRBV5-1 and TRBJ2-3, with 7 bases lining up with TRBD1. CDR3 length equals 14 residues. In germline, CDR1 is SGHRS, CDR2 YFSETQ. J gave up 5 bases and V 3 bases, and 6 bases lay outside the gene matches. CDR3 protein: CASSSQGFGDTQYF. DNA for the CDR3: TGCGCCAGCAGCTCACAGGGGTTTGGAGATACGCAGTATTTT.

The chain employs TRBV7-2 and TRBJ2-1, with D possibly being TRBD2 (6 bases). CDR1 is SGHTA, CDR2 FQGNSA, per germline. The V and J ends lost 7 bases and 0 bases respectively, with 7 bases between them. The CDR3 is 13 residues long. The CDR3 coding sequence is TGTGCCAGCACCGGGGGCTCCTACAATGAGCAGTTCTTC. This translates into CASTGGSYNEQFF.

The J gene is TRBJ2-7, the V gene TRBV15; D is possibly TRBD1 (6 bases). The CDR3 length is 14 residues. Deletions cut 0 bases from V and 6 bases from J, with 12 bases between. The V gene's germline CDR1 is LNHNV and CDR2 YYDKDF (reference sequence). CDR3 nucleotide sequence: TGTGCCACCAGCAGAGATGGACAGTCGGGCGAGCAGTACTTC. It specifies CATSRDGQSGEQYF.

This rearrangement joins TRBV19 to TRBJ1-5; TRBD1 matches at 8 bases. J gave up 0 bases and V 7 bases, and 5 bases lay outside the gene matches. CDR1 and CDR2 (germline): LNHDA, SQIVND (reference sequence). The length of the CDR3 is 15 residues. The CDR3 DNA sequence: TGTGCCAGTAATACGGACAGGGATAGCAATCAGCCCCAGCATTTT. Translation gives CASNTDRDSNQPQHF.

The rearrangement joins TRBV7-2 to TRBJ1-1; maybe TRBD1 (6 bases). Trimming cost V 2 bases and J 1 base, with 14 bases left between them. There are 16 residues in the CDR3. The germline V gene encodes CDR1 SGHTA and CDR2 FQGNSA. CDR3 in amino acids: CASSLSYRVGNTEAFF. CDR3 sequence (DNA): TGTGCCAGCAGCTTAAGCTACAGGGTTGGGAACACTGAAGCTTTCTTT. The whole variable domain, remainder taken from reference TRBV7-2 and TRBJ1-1, is GAGVSQSPSNKVTEKGKDVELRCDPISGHTALYWYRQSLGQGLEFLIYFQGNSAPDKSGLPSDRFSAERTGGSVSTLTIQRTQQEDSAVYLCASSLSYRVGNTEAFFGQGTRLTVV.

This chain links TRBV7-2 with TRBJ1-2, with D maybe TRBD1 (6 bases). CDR1 and CDR2 (germline): SGHTA, FQGNSA. The CDR3 runs 14 residues. V shed 1 base and J shed 6 bases, with 12 bases lying between them. The chain's CDR3 is CASSLGRQADGYTF. The CDR3 DNA sequence: TGTGCCAGCAGCTTAGGTCGACAGGCAGATGGCTACACCTTC.

The rearrangement links TRBV18 to TRBJ2-5; D gene ambiguous. The CDR3 contains 13 residues. CDR1 and CDR2 from the germline V gene are KGHSH and LQKENI. The V end lost 3 bases, the J end lost 2 bases, and 7 bases lay between the germline ends. CDR3 sequence: CASSPTYQETQYF. The DNA for the CDR3 is TGTGCCAGCTCACCTACATATCAAGAGACCCAGTACTTC. Filled out from reference TRBV18 and TRBJ2-5, the complete variable domain reads NAGVMQNPRHLVRRRGQEARLRCSPMKGHSHVYWYRQLPEEGLKFMVYLQKENIIDESGMPKERFSAEFPKEGPSILRIQQVVRGDSAAYFCASSPTYQETQYFGPGTRLLVL.

The chain is built from TRBV27 and TRBJ1-6, with TRBD1 matching over 9 bases. V shed 10 bases, J shed 7 bases, and the junction held 11 bases outside the gene matches. Germline V gene sequence: CDR1 MNHEY, CDR2 SMNVEV (reference sequence). The CDR3 loop spans 15 amino acids. The chain's CDR3 is CATTGGTGFNSPLHF. CDR3 nucleotides: TGTGCCACTACCGGGGGGACAGGGTTCAATTCACCCCTCCACTTT.

This chain links TRBV7-8 with TRBJ1-2; 8 nucleotides match TRBD1. J was trimmed by 8 bases and V by 7 bases; bases with no gene match: 24. CDR3 length: 18 residues. The germline gives CDR1 SGHVS, CDR2 FQNEAQ. The CDR3 nucleotides read TGTGCCAGCAACCAGGCGTATGGACAGGGAGGATTTTTGGGAGGCTACACCTTC. It is translated as CASNQAYGQGGFLGGYTF.

This chain joins TRBV2 and TRBJ2-2; maybe TRBD1 (5 bases). This CDR3 has 16 residues. Germline CDR1 reads SNHLY; CDR2 reads FYNNEI. Trimming took 10 bases from V and 6 from J, leaving 24 bases between them. This chain's CDR3 is CATIRRSGVGAGELFF. For the CDR3, the DNA is TGTGCCACAATCAGGCGTAGTGGGGTAGGGGCCGGGGAGCTGTTTTTT.

This clone occurred once. In DNA, the CDR3 is TGTGCCAGCAGCTTAGTAGCGGCGCTTGCCTACGAGCAGTACTTC. Its translation is CASSLVAALAYEQYF. The genes are TRBV7-8 and TRBJ2-7, with TRBD2 as a possible D gene (6 bases). Germline CDR1 is SGHVS and CDR2 is FQNEAQ. V lost 1 base and J 2 bases, leaving 12 bases between the germline ends. This CDR3 spans 15 amino acids.

This chain connects TRBV6-5 to TRBJ2-7; unclear D gene. There are 16 residues in the CDR3. Trimming shortened V by 0 bases and J by 0 bases, and 12 bases separated the two germline ends. Germline V gene data show CDR1 as MNHEY and CDR2 as SVGAGI. The CDR3 loop reads CASSYSLWPNSYEQYF. The CDR3 DNA is TGTGCCAGCAGTTACTCGCTCTGGCCGAACTCCTACGAGCAGTACTTC.

The rearrangement joins TRBV10-1 to TRBJ2-3; D may be TRBD1 (5 bases). This CDR3 comprises 16 residues. With 1 base removed from V and 0 bases from J, the gap between germline ends came to 11 bases. Germline lookup yields CDR1 WNHNN and CDR2 SYGVQD (reference sequence). CDR3 loop: CASSEFTGYSTDTQYF. The CDR3 nucleotides read TGCGCCAGCAGTGAGTTCACAGGTTATAGCACAGATACGCAGTATTTT.

This clone was counted once. The chain joins TRBV24-1 to TRBJ1-3; no clear D gene. The V gene's germline CDR1 is KGHDR and CDR2 SFDVKD. The CDR3 is 14 amino acids. Trimming shortened V by 6 bases and J by 0 bases, and 8 bases separated the two germline ends. Written as DNA, the CDR3 is TGTGCCACCAGTCCATCCAGCTCTGGAAACACCATATATTTT. Translation: CATSPSSSGNTIYF.

The rearrangement uses TRBV12-3 or TRBV12-4 and TRBJ1-2; possibly TRBD1 for D (5 bases). This CDR3 is built from 10 residues. Trimming removed 8 bases from V and 7 bases from J, with 8 bases in between. CDR3 nucleotides: TGTGCCAGCGAAGGGGCTGGCTACACCTTC. Its translation is CASEGAGYTF.

V usage is TRBV19 and J usage is TRBJ1-1, with 8 bases lining up with TRBD1. V gave up 4 bases and J gave up 4 bases; unmatched junction bases: 8. Germline CDR1 LNHDA, CDR2 SQIVND (reference sequence). This CDR3 spans 15 amino acids. The CDR3 protein is CASSNPGQGRTEAFF. The CDR3 bases are TGTGCCAGTAGTAACCCCGGACAGGGTCGCACTGAAGCTTTCTTT.